What follows are 11 T cell receptor beta chains derived from one specimen sequenced in a study of radiotherapy plus CTLA-4 blockade in lung cancer. The data were produced by immunoSEQ multiplex PCR, yet TCRdb's version contains in-frame clones alone and is incomplete. The repertoire holds 71,000 or so clones, about 88% seen once, with roughly 0.95% in the top ten. The material was peripheral blood, obtained from a patient treated with radiotherapy plus ipilimumab. These receptor sequences come from a human donor with non-small cell lung cancer who had stable disease on radiotherapy plus ipilimumab.

This clone has just one count. The chain recombines TRBV7-9 with TRBJ1-1; D unresolved. The CDR3 is 13 amino acids. Germline V gene sequence: CDR1 SEHNR, CDR2 FQNEAQ (reference sequence). V was cut by 1 base and J by 6 bases, with 9 bases left in between. This CDR3 is CASSLGVMAEAFF. The CDR3 DNA follows: TGTGCCAGCAGCTTAGGGGTAATGGCTGAAGCTTTCTTT.

This chain joins TRBV29-1 and TRBJ2-1, with 8 bases matching TRBD2. The CDR3 totals 16 residues. V lost 5 bases and J lost 0; bases outside the gene matches: 9. The germline V gene encodes CDR1 SQVTM and CDR2 ANQGSEA. Written as DNA, the CDR3 is TGCAGCGTTCTACAGGGTAGCGGGATCTCCTACAATGAGCAGTTCTTC. This translates into CSVLQGSGISYNEQFF.

This clone was picked up one time. This chain joins TRBV5-6 and TRBJ1-6; 9 nucleotides agree with TRBD1. CDR1 and CDR2 from the germline V gene are SGHDT and YYEEEE. This CDR3 is 16 amino acids long. The V segment lost 2 bases and the J segment 9 bases; nucleotides outside the gene matches: 9. Here the CDR3 DNA reads TGTGCCAGCAGCTTTGGACAGGGGAATCTCGGTTCACCCCTCCACTTT. Translating it yields CASSFGQGNLGSPLHF. Complete variable domain (other parts from reference TRBV5-6 and TRBJ1-6): DAGVTQSPTHLIKTRGQQVTLRCSPKSGHDTVSWYQQALGQGPQFIFQYYEEEERQRGNFPDRFSGHQFPNYSSELNVNALLLGDSALYLCASSFGQGNLGSPLHFGNGTRLTVT.

This chain uses TRBV7-8 with TRBJ2-1; 10 bases map to TRBD2. CDR1 and CDR2 from the germline V gene are SGHVS and FQNEAQ. V was clipped by 4 bases and J by 4 bases; unmatched bases: 7. CDR3 length: 16 amino acids. The CDR3 reads CASSSPGLASYNEQFF. CDR3 nucleotides: TGTGCCAGCAGCTCGCCGGGACTAGCGTCGTACAATGAGCAGTTCTTC.

V is TRBV7-9 and J is TRBJ1-1; 8 bases fit TRBD1. The CDR3 covers 16 residues. V gave up 1 base and J gave up 2 bases; unmatched junction bases: 6. The germline gives CDR1 SEHNR, CDR2 FQNEAQ (reference sequence). The CDR3 nucleotides are TGTGCCAGCAGCTTAGTACGGGACAGGATAAACACTGAAGCTTTCTTT. It is translated as CASSLVRDRINTEAFF.

CDR3 in DNA: TGTGCCGCCTACCGGGACGGCTACAATGAGCAGTTCTTC. Protein sequence: CAAYRDGYNEQFF. J is TRBJ2-1 and V is TRBV6-6; D may match TRBD1 or TRBD2 (5 bases each). This CDR3 contains 13 residues. Germline V gene data show CDR1 as MNHNY and CDR2 as SVGAGI (reference sequence). V lost 11 bases and J lost 3, with 14 bases in between.

This clone was seen only once. The chain couples TRBV18 to TRBJ1-2, with 7 bases matching TRBD1. The germline V gene encodes CDR1 KGHSH and CDR2 LQKENI. V lost 0 bases to trimming and J lost 8 bases; unmatched junction nucleotides: 6. This CDR3 region has 14 residues. CDR3 sequence: CASSPPEGARGYTF. CDR3 DNA sequence: TGTGCCAGCTCACCACCTGAGGGGGCGCGGGGCTACACCTTC.

The chain carries TRBV4-2 and TRBJ1-1; weak D call: TRBD1 (6 bases). The V and J ends lost 2 bases and 1 base respectively, with 11 bases between them. CDR1 is LGHNA, CDR2 YNFKEQ, per germline. The CDR3 has 15 amino acids. CDR3 in DNA: TGTGCCAGCAGCCAACCTGGACAGCAGAACACTGAAGCTTTCTTT. As protein: CASSQPGQQNTEAFF.

The chain recombines TRBV28 with TRBJ2-7, with a possible D match to TRBD2 (7 bases). The CDR3 extends over 15 amino acids. Per the germline V gene, CDR1 is MDHEN and CDR2 is SYDVKM. The V end was cut by 8 bases, the J end by 2 bases, with 19 bases between. The CDR3 loop is CASQRGRGSTYEQYF. The CDR3 nucleotides read TGTGCCAGCCAGAGGGGGAGGGGCAGTACCTACGAGCAGTACTTC. Full variable domain (missing parts from reference TRBV28 and TRBJ2-7): DVKVTQSSRYLVKRTGEKVFLECVQDMDHENMFWYRQDPGLGLRLIYFSYDVKMKEKGDIPEGYSVSREKKERFSLILESASTNQTSMYLCASQRGRGSTYEQYFGPGTRLTVT.

The CDR3 is CASNSGNQPQHF. As DNA, the CDR3 is TGTGCCAGCAACTCAGGGAATCAGCCCCAGCATTTT. The J gene is TRBJ1-5, the V gene TRBV28, with D perhaps TRBD1 (5 bases). Germline V gene data show CDR1 as MDHEN and CDR2 as SYDVKM. Between the trimmed V and J ends, which lost 7 bases and 4 bases, there was a span of 8 bases. The CDR3 sequence is 12 residues long.

The chain employs TRBV30 and TRBJ2-6; D remains ambiguous. Germline loops: CDR1 GTSNPN, CDR2 SVGIG (reference sequence). The V end was cut by 4 bases, the J end by 0 bases, with 10 bases between. CDR3 length equals 15 residues. For the CDR3, the DNA is TGTGCCTGGAAACAGTTGAACTCTGGGGCCAACGTCCTGACTTTC. The encoded protein is CAWKQLNSGANVLTF.